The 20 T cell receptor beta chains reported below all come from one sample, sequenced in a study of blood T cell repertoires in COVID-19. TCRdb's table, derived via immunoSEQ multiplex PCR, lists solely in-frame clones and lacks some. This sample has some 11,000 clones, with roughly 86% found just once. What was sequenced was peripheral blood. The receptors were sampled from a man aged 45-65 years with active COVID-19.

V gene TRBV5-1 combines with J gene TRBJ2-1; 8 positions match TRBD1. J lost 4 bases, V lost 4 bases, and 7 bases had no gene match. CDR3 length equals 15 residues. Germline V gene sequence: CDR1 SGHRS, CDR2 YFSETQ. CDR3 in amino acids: CASSPTGQVYNEQFF. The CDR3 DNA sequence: TGCGCCAGCAGCCCCACGGGACAGGTATACAATGAGCAGTTCTTC.

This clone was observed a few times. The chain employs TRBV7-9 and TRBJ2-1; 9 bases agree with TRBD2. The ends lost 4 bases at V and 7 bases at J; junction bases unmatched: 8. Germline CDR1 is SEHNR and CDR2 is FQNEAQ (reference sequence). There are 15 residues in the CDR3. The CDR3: CASSSSGTNSNEQFF. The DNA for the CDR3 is TGTGCCAGCAGCTCTAGCGGGACGAACTCAAATGAGCAGTTCTTC.

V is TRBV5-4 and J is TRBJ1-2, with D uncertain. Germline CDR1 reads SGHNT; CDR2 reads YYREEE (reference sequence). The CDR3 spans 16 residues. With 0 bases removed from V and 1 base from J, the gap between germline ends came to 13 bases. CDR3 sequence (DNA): TGTGCCAGCAGCTTGGAAAACAGAGAACTTAACTATGGCTACACCTTC. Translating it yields CASSLENRELNYGYTF.

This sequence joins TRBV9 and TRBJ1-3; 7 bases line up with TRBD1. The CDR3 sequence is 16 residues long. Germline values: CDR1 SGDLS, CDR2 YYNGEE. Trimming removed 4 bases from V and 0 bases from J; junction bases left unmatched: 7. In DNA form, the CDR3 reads TGTGCCAGCAGCATGGGACAGAGGAGCTCTGGAAACACCATATATTTT. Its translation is CASSMGQRSSGNTIYF.

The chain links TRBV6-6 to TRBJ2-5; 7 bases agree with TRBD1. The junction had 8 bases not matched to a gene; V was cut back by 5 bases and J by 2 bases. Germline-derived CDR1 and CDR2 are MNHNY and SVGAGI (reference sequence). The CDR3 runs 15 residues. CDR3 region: CASSSRGGRQETQYF. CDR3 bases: TGTGCCAGCAGTAGCCGAGGGGGCAGGCAAGAGACCCAGTACTTC.

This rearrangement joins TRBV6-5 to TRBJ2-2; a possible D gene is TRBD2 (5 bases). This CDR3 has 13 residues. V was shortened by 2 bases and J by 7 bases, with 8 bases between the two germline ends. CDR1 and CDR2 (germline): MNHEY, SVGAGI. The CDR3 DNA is TGTGCCAGCAGTTACCGAGGGAACGGGGAGCTGTTTTTT. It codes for CASSYRGNGELFF.

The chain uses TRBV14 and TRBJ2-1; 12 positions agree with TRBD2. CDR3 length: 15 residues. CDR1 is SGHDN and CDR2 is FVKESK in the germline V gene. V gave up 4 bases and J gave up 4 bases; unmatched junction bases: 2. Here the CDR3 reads CASSLGLAGYNEQFF. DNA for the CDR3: TGTGCCAGCAGCCTTGGACTAGCGGGATACAATGAGCAGTTCTTC.

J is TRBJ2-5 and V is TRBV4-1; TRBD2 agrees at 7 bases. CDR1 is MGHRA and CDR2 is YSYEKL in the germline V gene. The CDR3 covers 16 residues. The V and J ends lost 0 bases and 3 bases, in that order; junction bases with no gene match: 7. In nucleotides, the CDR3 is TGCGCCAGCAGCCAAGATTATGGGAGGGAAGAAGAGACCCAGTACTTC. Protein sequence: CASSQDYGREEETQYF.

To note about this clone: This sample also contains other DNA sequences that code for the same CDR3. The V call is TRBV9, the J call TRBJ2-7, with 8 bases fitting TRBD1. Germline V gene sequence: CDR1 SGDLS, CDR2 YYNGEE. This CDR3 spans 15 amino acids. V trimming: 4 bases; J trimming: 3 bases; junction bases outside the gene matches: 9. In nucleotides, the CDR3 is TGTGCCAGCAGCCCCCTGACAGGGGTAGGCTACGAGCAGTACTTC. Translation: CASSPLTGVGYEQYF.

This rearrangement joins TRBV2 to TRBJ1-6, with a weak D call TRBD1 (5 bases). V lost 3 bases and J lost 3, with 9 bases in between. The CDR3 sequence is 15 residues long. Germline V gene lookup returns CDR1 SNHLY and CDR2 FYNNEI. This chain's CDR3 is CASSDRQFYNSPLHF. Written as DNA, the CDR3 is TGTGCCAGCAGTGACCGACAGTTCTATAATTCACCCCTCCACTTT.

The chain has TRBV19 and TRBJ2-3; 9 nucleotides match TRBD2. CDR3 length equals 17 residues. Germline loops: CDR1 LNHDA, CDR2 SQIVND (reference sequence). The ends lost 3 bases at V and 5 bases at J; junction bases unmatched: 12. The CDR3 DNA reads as TGTGCCAGTAGTATTTTTCTAGCGGGAAGACAAGGAGATACGCAGTATTTT. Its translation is CASSIFLAGRQGDTQYF.

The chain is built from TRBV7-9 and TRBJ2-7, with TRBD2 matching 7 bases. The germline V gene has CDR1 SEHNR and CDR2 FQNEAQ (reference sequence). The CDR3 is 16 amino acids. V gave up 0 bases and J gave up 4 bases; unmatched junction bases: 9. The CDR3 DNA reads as TGTGCCAGCAGCTTAGCCGCGTCCGGGAGGCTGTACGAGCAGTACTTC. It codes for CASSLAASGRLYEQYF.

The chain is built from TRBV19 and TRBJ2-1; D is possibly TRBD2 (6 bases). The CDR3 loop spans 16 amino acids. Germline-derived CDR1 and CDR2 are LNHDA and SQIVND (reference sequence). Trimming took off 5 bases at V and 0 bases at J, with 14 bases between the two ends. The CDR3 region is CASSSGVGVSYNEQFF. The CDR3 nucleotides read TGTGCCAGTAGTTCGGGGGTGGGAGTCTCCTACAATGAGCAGTTCTTC.

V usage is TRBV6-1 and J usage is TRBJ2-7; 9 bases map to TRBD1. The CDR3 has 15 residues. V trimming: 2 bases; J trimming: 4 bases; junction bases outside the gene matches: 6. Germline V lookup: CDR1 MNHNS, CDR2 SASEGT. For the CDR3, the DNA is TGTGCCAGCAGTGAAAGGGACAGGGCGATGTACGAGCAGTACTTC. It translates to CASSERDRAMYEQYF.

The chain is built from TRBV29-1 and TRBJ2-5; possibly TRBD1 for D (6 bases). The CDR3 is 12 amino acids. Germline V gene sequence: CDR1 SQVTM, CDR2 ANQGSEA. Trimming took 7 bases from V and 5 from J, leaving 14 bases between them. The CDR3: CSEVGAGETQYF. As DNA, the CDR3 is TGCAGCGAAGTGGGGGCCGGGGAGACCCAGTACTTC.

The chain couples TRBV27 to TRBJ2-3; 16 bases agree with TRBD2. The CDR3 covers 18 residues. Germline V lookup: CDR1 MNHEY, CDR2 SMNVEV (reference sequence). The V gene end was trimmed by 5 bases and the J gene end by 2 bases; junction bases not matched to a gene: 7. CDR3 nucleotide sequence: TGTGCCAGCAGTCCGGGACTAGCGGGAGGGCCGGACACAGATACGCAGTATTTT. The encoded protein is CASSPGLAGGPDTDTQYF.

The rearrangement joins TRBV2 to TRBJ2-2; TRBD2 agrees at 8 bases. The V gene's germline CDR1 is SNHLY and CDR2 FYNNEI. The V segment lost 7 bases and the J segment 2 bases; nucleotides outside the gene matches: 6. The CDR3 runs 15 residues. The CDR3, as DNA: TGTGCCAGCACCCCCGGGACTAGTAACACCGGGGAGCTGTTTTTT. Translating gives CASTPGTSNTGELFF.

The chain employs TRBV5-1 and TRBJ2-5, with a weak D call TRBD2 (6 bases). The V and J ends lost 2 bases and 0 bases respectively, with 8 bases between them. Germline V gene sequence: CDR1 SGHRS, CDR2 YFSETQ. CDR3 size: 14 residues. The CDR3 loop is CASSFLADQETQYF. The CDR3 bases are TGCGCCAGCAGCTTCTTAGCGGACCAAGAGACCCAGTACTTC. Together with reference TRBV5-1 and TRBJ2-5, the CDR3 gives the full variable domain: KAGVTQTPRYLIKTRGQQVTLSCSPISGHRSVSWYQQTPGQGLQFLFEYFSETQRNKGNFPGRFSGRQFSNSRSEMNVSTLELGDSALYLCASSFLADQETQYFGPGTRLLVL.

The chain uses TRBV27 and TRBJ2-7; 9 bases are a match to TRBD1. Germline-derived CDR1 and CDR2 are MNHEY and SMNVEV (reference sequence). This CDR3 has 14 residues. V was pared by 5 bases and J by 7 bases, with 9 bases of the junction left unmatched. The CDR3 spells CASSPRTGAGEQYF. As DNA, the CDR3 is TGTGCCAGCAGTCCACGGACAGGGGCGGGGGAGCAGTACTTC.

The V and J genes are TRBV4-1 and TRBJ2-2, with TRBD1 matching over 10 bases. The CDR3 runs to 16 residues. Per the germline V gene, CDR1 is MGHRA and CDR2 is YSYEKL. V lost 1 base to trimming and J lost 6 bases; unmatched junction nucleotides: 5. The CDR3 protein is CASSQGVGQGSGELFF. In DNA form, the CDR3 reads TGCGCCAGCAGCCAAGGGGTGGGACAGGGGTCCGGGGAGCTGTTTTTT.